This is a list of T cell receptor beta chains from one sample in a study of shared clonotypes between healthy human individuals. Clones were read by immunoSEQ multiplex PCR, and TCRdb kept only the in-frame ones, dropping some. Counted here are over 1.4 million clones, approximately 97% occurring once; the ten biggest clones make up 1.2%. The specimen sequenced was naive CD4+ T cells sorted from blood. These receptors all stem from a man aged 25 to 40 in good health. CDR3s include the opening cysteine and the closing phenylalanine or tryptophan. Fields, in order: CDR3 length, clone size, D gene, V gene, J gene, CDR3 DNA, CDR3 protein. The D gene is left open where the match is weak. The size entry is marked missing in some rows and otherwise reads once, few, many or a size class.

CDR3 length: 14
clone size: once
D gene: TRBD2
V gene: TRBV29-1
J gene: TRBJ2-3
CDR3 DNA: TGCAGCGTAACTAAGCGGGAGGGCACAGATACGCAGTATTTT
CDR3 protein: CSVTKREGTDTQYF

CDR3 length: 13
clone size: -
D gene: -
V gene: TRBV9
J gene: TRBJ1-2
CDR3 DNA: TGTGCCAGCAGCTCCCGGGACGGCCTTGGTGGGACCTTC
CDR3 protein: CASSSRDGLGGTF

CDR3 length: 15
clone size: -
D gene: TRBD1
V gene: TRBV6-1
J gene: TRBJ2-1
CDR3 DNA: TGTGCCAGCAGTGCGACAGGGCAAGTCTACAATGAGCAGTTCTTC
CDR3 protein: CASSATGQVYNEQFF

CDR3 length: 15
clone size: -
D gene: TRBD1
V gene: TRBV6-1
J gene: TRBJ1-3
CDR3 DNA: TGTGCCAGCAGTGACATCAGGGGGCTTGGAAACACCATATATTTT
CDR3 protein: CASSDIRGLGNTIYF

CDR3 length: 14
clone size: -
D gene: TRBD2
V gene: TRBV18
J gene: TRBJ2-5
CDR3 DNA: TGTGCCAGCTCGCCCGGACTAGCGGGAGAGACCCAGTACTTC
CDR3 protein: CASSPGLAGETQYF

CDR3 length: 14
clone size: -
D gene: TRBD1
V gene: TRBV7-2
J gene: TRBJ2-7
CDR3 DNA: TGTGCCAGCAGCTTTGACAGGGGTGTTTACGAGCAGTACTTC
CDR3 protein: CASSFDRGVYEQYF

CDR3 length: 15
clone size: -
D gene: TRBD1
V gene: TRBV7-6
J gene: TRBJ1-1
CDR3 DNA: TGTGCCAGCAGCTTACACAGGGGAGAGAACACTGAAGCTTTCTTT
CDR3 protein: CASSLHRGENTEAFF

CDR3 length: 11
clone size: -
D gene: -
V gene: TRBV7-6
J gene: TRBJ2-3
CDR3 DNA: TGTGCCAGCACCCTCACAGATACGCAGTATTTT
CDR3 protein: CASTLTDTQYF

CDR3 length: 13
clone size: -
D gene: TRBD1
V gene: TRBV5-4
J gene: TRBJ1-5
CDR3 DNA: TGTGCCAGCGGGACAGGGCCCAATCAGCCCCAGCATTTT
CDR3 protein: CASGTGPNQPQHF

CDR3 length: 14
clone size: -
D gene: -
V gene: TRBV19
J gene: TRBJ2-3
CDR3 DNA: TGTGCCATCTCTCCGGGCCCCGGGACAGATACGCAGTATTTT
CDR3 protein: CAISPGPGTDTQYF

CDR3 length: 14
clone size: -
D gene: -
V gene: TRBV21-1
J gene: TRBJ1-5
CDR3 DNA: TGTGCCACAAAAACCGGGGGAAAAGGTCAGCCCCAGCATTTT
CDR3 protein: CATKTGGKGQPQHF

CDR3 length: 16
clone size: -
D gene: -
V gene: TRBV19
J gene: TRBJ1-1
CDR3 DNA: TGTGCCAGTAGTACCGAAGCCGGAAGGGGGAACACTGAAGCTTTCTTT
CDR3 protein: CASSTEAGRGNTEAFF

CDR3 length: 13
clone size: -
D gene: -
V gene: TRBV19
J gene: TRBJ2-1
CDR3 DNA: TGTGCCAGTAGCCCGGGAGCTAACAATGAGCAGTTCTTC
CDR3 protein: CASSPGANNEQFF

CDR3 length: 14
clone size: -
D gene: TRBD1
V gene: TRBV5-1
J gene: TRBJ2-7
CDR3 DNA: TGCGCCAGCAGCTTGCAGGGGGTTTCCTACGAGCAGTACTTC
CDR3 protein: CASSLQGVSYEQYF

CDR3 length: 12
clone size: -
D gene: -
V gene: TRBV19
J gene: TRBJ2-3
CDR3 DNA: TGTGCCAGTACCACTAGTGGGGAGGCGCAGTATTTT
CDR3 protein: CASTTSGEAQYF

CDR3 length: 12
clone size: -
D gene: -
V gene: TRBV7-9
J gene: TRBJ1-5
CDR3 DNA: TGTGCCAGCAGCCCGAGCAATCAGCCCCAGCATTTT
CDR3 protein: CASSPSNQPQHF

CDR3 length: 18
clone size: -
D gene: -
V gene: TRBV18
J gene: TRBJ1-1
CDR3 DNA: TGTGCCAGCTCACTGGTAGAGGACAGCCTGGGTGCGGGCACTGAAGCTTTCTTT
CDR3 protein: CASSLVEDSLGAGTEAFF

CDR3 length: 12
clone size: -
D gene: -
V gene: TRBV14
J gene: TRBJ2-3
CDR3 DNA: TGTGCCAGCGCTTACGGCACAGATACGCAGTATTTT
CDR3 protein: CASAYGTDTQYF

CDR3 length: 15
clone size: -
D gene: TRBD1
V gene: TRBV6-6
J gene: TRBJ2-2
CDR3 DNA: TGTGCCAGCAGACCCGGGACAGGGAACACCGGGGAGCTGTTTTTT
CDR3 protein: CASRPGTGNTGELFF

CDR3 length: 14
clone size: -
D gene: -
V gene: TRBV28
J gene: TRBJ2-7
CDR3 DNA: TGTGCCAGCAGTCCAACATCTACTAAGCGGGAGCAGTACTTC
CDR3 protein: CASSPTSTKREQYF

CDR3 length: 20
clone size: -
D gene: -
V gene: TRBV11-3
J gene: TRBJ2-4
CDR3 DNA: TGTGCCAGCAGACCCCGGACAGGGAAAGGCGTAGCGGGAGTTGAAAACATTCAGTACTTC
CDR3 protein: CASRPRTGKGVAGVENIQYF

CDR3 length: 11
clone size: -
D gene: -
V gene: TRBV28
J gene: TRBJ2-7
CDR3 DNA: TGTGCCAGCAGAGGGGATTACGAGCAGTACTTC
CDR3 protein: CASRGDYEQYF

CDR3 length: 17
clone size: -
D gene: TRBD2
V gene: TRBV4-3
J gene: TRBJ2-7
CDR3 DNA: TGCGCCAGCAGCCAAGTTAAACCGGGACTATCACCCGGGGAGCAGTACTTC
CDR3 protein: CASSQVKPGLSPGEQYF

CDR3 length: 14
clone size: -
D gene: -
V gene: TRBV19
J gene: TRBJ1-5
CDR3 DNA: TGTGCCAGCCTCCCCAGGTATAGCAATCAGCCCCAGCATTTT
CDR3 protein: CASLPRYSNQPQHF

CDR3 length: 16
clone size: -
D gene: -
V gene: TRBV5-6
J gene: TRBJ1-4
CDR3 DNA: TGTGCCAGCAGCTTGAGGGGGGCGGGGCTAGTTGAAAAACTGTTTTTT
CDR3 protein: CASSLRGAGLVEKLFF

CDR3 length: 14
clone size: -
D gene: TRBD2
V gene: TRBV5-4
J gene: TRBJ2-5
CDR3 DNA: TGTGCCAGCAGCTTGGATCTAGCGGGAGAGACCCAGTACTTC
CDR3 protein: CASSLDLAGETQYF

CDR3 length: 18
clone size: -
D gene: TRBD1
V gene: TRBV7-9
J gene: TRBJ2-2
CDR3 DNA: TGTGCCAGCAGCTTAGGCCGACATCTGACAGGGCGCACCGGGGAGCTGTTTTTT
CDR3 protein: CASSLGRHLTGRTGELFF

CDR3 length: 15
clone size: -
D gene: TRBD1
V gene: TRBV6-5
J gene: TRBJ2-7
CDR3 DNA: TGTGCCAGCAGTTACGGGACAGGGGAAATCGACGAGCAGTACTTC
CDR3 protein: CASSYGTGEIDEQYF

CDR3 length: 16
clone size: -
D gene: -
V gene: TRBV19
J gene: TRBJ1-5
CDR3 DNA: TGTGCCAGTAGTACTAGAACAGATTTAGCAAGTCAGCCCCAGCATTTT
CDR3 protein: CASSTRTDLASQPQHF

CDR3 length: 15
clone size: -
D gene: -
V gene: TRBV5-8
J gene: TRBJ1-2
CDR3 DNA: TGTGCCAGCAGCTTGGCCCCAGGGTCGAACTATGGCTACACCTTC
CDR3 protein: CASSLAPGSNYGYTF

CDR3 length: 13
clone size: -
D gene: -
V gene: TRBV11-3
J gene: TRBJ2-7
CDR3 DNA: TGTGCCAGCAGCTACCGTGTGGACTACGAGCAGTACTTC
CDR3 protein: CASSYRVDYEQYF

CDR3 length: 16
clone size: -
D gene: TRBD1
V gene: TRBV5-1
J gene: TRBJ1-3
CDR3 DNA: TGCGCCAGCAGCCGGTGGGACAGTGGGGCTGGAAACACCATATATTTT
CDR3 protein: CASSRWDSGAGNTIYF

CDR3 length: 15
clone size: -
D gene: -
V gene: TRBV25-1
J gene: TRBJ2-7
CDR3 DNA: TGTGCCAGCAGTCACCCCGGGAGGGGGCATGGTGAGCAGTACTTC
CDR3 protein: CASSHPGRGHGEQYF

CDR3 length: 14
clone size: -
D gene: -
V gene: TRBV29-1
J gene: TRBJ2-6
CDR3 DNA: TGCAGCGTTGCGTCAACGTCAGGGGCCAACGTCCTGACTTTC
CDR3 protein: CSVASTSGANVLTF

CDR3 length: 14
clone size: -
D gene: -
V gene: TRBV7-8
J gene: TRBJ2-3
CDR3 DNA: TGTGCCAGCAAGGGGATTACTAGCACAGATACGCAGTATTTT
CDR3 protein: CASKGITSTDTQYF

CDR3 length: 15
clone size: once
D gene: -
V gene: TRBV7-3
J gene: TRBJ2-1
CDR3 DNA: TGTGCCAGCAGCCAGACAGCTTCCTCCTACAATGAGCAGTTCTTC
CDR3 protein: CASSQTASSYNEQFF

CDR3 length: 16
clone size: -
D gene: -
V gene: TRBV11-3
J gene: TRBJ2-7
CDR3 DNA: TGTGCCAGCAGCTTTGGTGGGACGGGAGAATCCTACGAGCAGTACTTC
CDR3 protein: CASSFGGTGESYEQYF

CDR3 length: 16
clone size: -
D gene: -
V gene: TRBV7-2
J gene: TRBJ2-7
CDR3 DNA: TGTGCCAGCAGCTTAATTCCACACGCGCTCCCCTACGAGCAGTACTTC
CDR3 protein: CASSLIPHALPYEQYF

CDR3 length: 15
clone size: -
D gene: -
V gene: TRBV18
J gene: TRBJ2-1
CDR3 DNA: TGTGCCAGCTCACTCAAGGGGAGCTCCTACAATGAGCAGTTCTTC
CDR3 protein: CASSLKGSSYNEQFF